These 29 T cell receptor beta chains came from one sample sequenced in a study of T cells in Graves' hyperthyroidism and ophthalmopathy. Amplification targeted TCR beta CDR3 regions from RNA transcripts. HTBI primers were employed in a first-round RT-PCR of the TCR CDR3. Each CDR3 protein gets one entry after TCRdb re-called the multiplex PCR reads with MiXCR. The sample consists of under 300,000 distinct CDR3 sequences, under 30% of them appearing once. Sequencing used blood. These receptors all come from a man aged 35 to 55 with Graves' hyperthyroidism that later progressed to Graves' ophthalmopathy.

The table lists this clonotype with many counts. The chain couples TRBV5-1 to TRBJ2-2; 7 nucleotides line up with TRBD2. J lost 6 bases, V lost 4 bases, and 9 bases had no gene match. Germline-derived CDR1 and CDR2 are SGHRS and YFSETQ. This CDR3 is built from 15 residues. The CDR3 is CASSPTGGLAGELFF. CDR3 DNA sequence: TGCGCCAGCAGCCCCACGGGGGGATTGGCCGGGGAGCTGTTTTTT. Drawing the rest from reference TRBV5-1 and TRBJ2-2, the complete variable domain is KAGVTQTPRYLIKTRGQQVTLSCSPISGHRSVSWYQQTPGQGLQFLFEYFSETQRNKGNFPGRFSGRQFSNSRSEMNVSTLELGDSALYLCASSPTGGLAGELFFGEGSRLTVL.

This clonotype was counted many times. The chain links TRBV12-3 or TRBV12-4 to TRBJ1-1; D is unresolved. Trimming left V 5 bases short and J 6 bases short, with 13 bases between. The CDR3 length is 13 residues. The CDR3 bases are TGTGCCAGCAGTGAACAAATGAAGGCTGAAGCTTTCTTT. Translating it yields CASSEQMKAEAFF.

The table lists this clonotype with many counts. This chain's CDR3 is CASSVPLAGGPRGGVQYEQYF. The CDR3 DNA is TGTGCCAGCAGCGTTCCCCTAGCGGGAGGGCCGAGAGGAGGTGTTCAGTACGAGCAGTACTTC. V gene TRBV13 combines with J gene TRBJ2-7; TRBD2 matches at 12 bases. V lost 5 bases to trimming and J lost 4 bases; unmatched junction nucleotides: 24. The germline V gene encodes CDR1 PRHDT and CDR2 FYEKMQ (reference sequence). The CDR3 totals 21 residues. Full variable domain (outside the CDR3, taken from reference TRBV13 and TRBJ2-7): AAGVIQSPRHLIKEKRETATLKCYPIPRHDTVYWYQQGPGQDPQFLISFYEKMQSDKGSIPDRFSAQQFSDYHSELNMSSLELGDSALYFCASSVPLAGGPRGGVQYEQYFGPGTRLTVT.

This clonotype has ten or more counts. The chain recombines TRBV6-1 with TRBJ1-2; 9 bases map to TRBD1. This CDR3 region has 13 residues. The trim removed 4 bases at V and 7 bases at J, leaving 4 bases unmatched. The germline V gene has CDR1 MNHNS and CDR2 SASEGT. The CDR3 DNA reads TGTGCCAGCAGTGGGGACAGGGCGGTTGGCTACACCTTC. Amino acid sequence: CASSGDRAVGYTF.

The rearrangement joins TRBV12-3 or TRBV12-4 to TRBJ2-7; a possible D gene is TRBD1 (6 bases). The CDR3 is 12 amino acids. The V and J ends lost 4 bases and 4 bases respectively, with 8 bases between them. CDR3 sequence (DNA): TGTGCCAGCAGTTGGACAGTATACGAGCAGTACTTC. Its translation is CASSWTVYEQYF.

This clonotype has a handful of counts. The chain recombines TRBV15 with TRBJ2-7; 9 bases align to TRBD1. The V gene's germline CDR1 is LNHNV and CDR2 YYDKDF (reference sequence). V lost 1 base to trimming and J lost 2 bases; unmatched junction nucleotides: 12. The CDR3 runs 18 residues. The CDR3 bases are TGTGCCACCAGCAGAGTCGGGACAGGGTTGTTTGGCCCCTACGAGCAGTACTTC. Amino acids: CATSRVGTGLFGPYEQYF.

V and J are TRBV20-1 and TRBJ2-7, with D possibly matching TRBD1 (6 bases). The CDR3 consists of 15 residues. The V end lost 5 bases, the J end lost 0 bases, and 17 bases lay between the germline ends. Germline V gene sequence: CDR1 DFQATT, CDR2 SNEGSKA (reference sequence). The CDR3 loop is CSAALRNRASYEQYF. The CDR3 nucleotides are TGCAGTGCTGCCCTCCGTAACAGGGCCTCCTACGAGCAGTACTTC.

In this sample, this clonotype turned up many times. CDR3 sequence reads: CAISESRLALNTGELFF. The CDR3 nucleotides read TGTGCCATCAGTGAGTCTAGACTAGCCCTAAACACCGGGGAGCTGTTTTTT. The chain joins TRBV10-3 to TRBJ2-2, with 7 positions matching TRBD2. Germline lookup yields CDR1 ENHRY and CDR2 SYGVKD. The CDR3 runs 17 residues. J lost 2 bases, V lost 0 bases, and 6 bases had no gene match.

This clonotype was observed at least ten times. This chain links TRBV20-1 with TRBJ2-7; no firm D call. The CDR3 is 12 amino acids. The V end lost 2 bases, the J end lost 0 bases, and 5 bases lay between the germline ends. Germline V gives CDR1 DFQATT, CDR2 SNEGSKA (reference sequence). The CDR3 DNA is TGCAGTGCTAGATGGGACTCCTACGAGCAGTACTTC. Protein: CSARWDSYEQYF.

This clonotype showed up many times. This sequence joins TRBV28 and TRBJ1-3; no clear D. Germline V lookup: CDR1 MDHEN, CDR2 SYDVKM. Between the trimmed V and J ends, which lost 3 bases and 0 bases, there was a span of 9 bases. The CDR3 length is 15 residues. The CDR3: CASSFWRPSGNTIYF. The CDR3 DNA follows: TGTGCCAGCAGTTTTTGGAGGCCCTCTGGAAACACCATATATTTT.

This clonotype was recorded many times. The rearrangement uses TRBV30 and TRBJ1-1; a possible D gene is TRBD1 (5 bases). V lost 1 base and J 0 bases, leaving 6 bases between the germline ends. This CDR3 is 13 amino acids long. Germline V gene sequence: CDR1 GTSNPN, CDR2 SVGIG (reference sequence). The DNA for the CDR3 is TGTGCCTGGAGTGGACAGCTGAACACTGAAGCTTTCTTT. Its translation is CAWSGQLNTEAFF.

This clonotype has ten or more counts. The chain employs TRBV6-2 or TRBV6-3 and TRBJ2-3; 8 bases match TRBD1. This CDR3 spans 15 amino acids. Per the germline V gene, CDR1 is MNHEY and CDR2 is SVGEGT. V dropped 2 bases and J dropped 2; count of bases not matched to a gene: 3. The CDR3 DNA is TGTGCCAGCAGTTACGGACAGGGACACACAGATACGCAGTATTTT. Protein: CASSYGQGHTDTQYF.

This clonotype was seen many times. One junction end disagrees with the germline gene, perhaps due to a read error. The chain links TRBV11-1 to TRBJ2-2, with 11 positions matching TRBD2. CDR1 is SGHAT and CDR2 is FQDESV in the germline V gene (reference sequence). The CDR3 runs to 16 residues. The CDR3 reads CASSYTSGSDTGEPFF. The CDR3, as DNA: TGTGCCAGCAGCTACACTAGCGGGAGCGACACCGGGGAGCCGTTTTTT.

This clonotype was recorded at least ten times. The rearrangement links TRBV5-1 to TRBJ1-5, with D uncertain. CDR1 and CDR2 from the germline V gene are SGHRS and YFSETQ. This CDR3 contains 13 residues. Trimming stripped 4 bases from V and 7 bases from J, with 12 bases between. CDR3 coding DNA: TGCGCCAGCAGCCTCGGTCCGGGGCAGCCCCAGCATTTT. This codes for CASSLGPGQPQHF.

This clonotype was picked up one time. This rearrangement joins TRBV24-1 to TRBJ1-1; D may be TRBD1 (5 bases). V lost 5 bases and J 7 bases, leaving 10 bases between the germline ends. Germline values: CDR1 KGHDR, CDR2 SFDVKD. CDR3 length: 12 amino acids. CDR3 amino acids: CATSAWGSEAFF. CDR3 sequence (DNA): TGTGCCACCAGTGCCTGGGGCAGTGAAGCTTTCTTT.

The chain couples TRBV28 to TRBJ1-1; the D is unclear. Per germline, CDR1 MDHEN and CDR2 SYDVKM. The CDR3 spans 14 residues. V lost 4 bases and J 1 base, leaving 10 bases between the germline ends. CDR3 region: CASSSAIGNTEAFF. The CDR3 DNA sequence: TGTGCCAGCAGTTCTGCCATCGGGAACACTGAAGCTTTCTTT.

CDR3 amino acids: CSAQGEQAWGSYEQYF. CDR3 sequence (DNA): TGCAGTGCGCAGGGAGAGCAAGCCTGGGGTTCCTACGAGCAGTACTTC. V is TRBV20-1 and J is TRBJ2-7; D tentatively reads TRBD1 or TRBD2 (5 bases each). V lost 6 bases and J 1 base, leaving 22 bases between the germline ends. There are 16 residues in the CDR3. Germline V gives CDR1 DFQATT, CDR2 SNEGSKA (reference sequence).

This clonotype occurred many times. The chain couples TRBV6-5 to TRBJ2-7, with TRBD1 as a possible D gene (6 bases). This CDR3 region has 17 residues. Germline V gene sequence: CDR1 MNHEY, CDR2 SVGAGI. V was trimmed by 3 bases and J by 5 bases, leaving 23 bases between them. CDR3 DNA: TGTGCCAGCAGTTATTTGCGTCAGGGGAGTAAGTCAGACGAGCAGTACTTC. This translates into CASSYLRQGSKSDEQYF.

This clonotype has a count of ten or more. The rearrangement joins TRBV27 to TRBJ1-2; unclear D gene. Trimming pared 0 bases from V and 4 bases from J, leaving 3 bases between. This CDR3 is 12 amino acids long. Germline CDR1 MNHEY, CDR2 SMNVEV (reference sequence). CDR3 sequence: CASSLSGYGYTF. The CDR3 DNA follows: TGTGCCAGCAGTTTATCCGGCTATGGCTACACCTTC.

This clonotype has at least ten counts. This rearrangement joins TRBV6-1 to TRBJ2-5; 7 bases are a match to TRBD1. The V gene's germline CDR1 is MNHNS and CDR2 SASEGT. The CDR3 runs 13 residues. J was trimmed by 4 bases and V by 5 bases; bases with no gene match: 4. CDR3 coding DNA: TGTGCCAGCAGTCCAGGGGGTGGAGAGACCCAGTACTTC. This translates into CASSPGGGETQYF.

This clonotype has ten or more counts. The chain has TRBV2 and TRBJ1-2; perhaps TRBD1 as D (6 bases). The V end was cut by 3 bases, the J end by 8 bases, with 13 bases between. The CDR3 spans 13 residues. Germline V gene data show CDR1 as SNHLY and CDR2 as FYNNEI. DNA of the CDR3: TGTGCCAGCAGTGACAGGGGCGATAGAGGCTACACCTTC. This codes for CASSDRGDRGYTF.

V and J are TRBV30 and TRBJ2-5; 8 nucleotides agree with TRBD1. The CDR3 has 18 residues. V was clipped by 0 bases and J by 4 bases; unmatched bases: 16. Germline values: CDR1 GTSNPN, CDR2 SVGIG (reference sequence). The CDR3 loop is CAWSVSGSGTGGRETQYF. The CDR3 DNA sequence: TGTGCCTGGAGTGTAAGCGGGTCGGGGACAGGTGGTAGAGAGACCCAGTACTTC.

This clonotype was detected many times. V and J are TRBV7-8 and TRBJ1-2; D gene unclear. Trimming took 4 bases from V and 0 from J, leaving 6 bases between them. The CDR3 consists of 13 residues. Germline CDR1 is SGHVS and CDR2 is FQNEAQ. The CDR3 DNA reads TGTGCCAGCAGCTCCCGAGCTAACTATGGCTACACCTTC. This translates into CASSSRANYGYTF.

The V call is TRBV6-2 or TRBV6-3, the J call TRBJ2-7, with TRBD2 identical over 12 bases. CDR3 length: 13 residues. Germline assignment: CDR1 MNHEY and CDR2 SVGEGT. V gave up 10 bases and J gave up 4 bases; unmatched junction bases: 5. The CDR3 DNA follows: TGTGCCAACAGGACTAGCGGGACTTACGAGCAGTACTTC. Translated, it gives CANRTSGTYEQYF.

The CDR3 here is CSPGGGETQYF. In DNA, the CDR3 is TGCAGTCCGGGGGGGGGTGAGACCCAGTACTTC. The rearrangement joins TRBV20-1 to TRBJ2-5; 8 bases agree with TRBD2. CDR3 length: 11 amino acids. The germline gives CDR1 DFQATT, CDR2 SNEGSKA (reference sequence). V was pared by 8 bases and J by 5 bases, with 4 bases of the junction left unmatched.

The sample holds many counts of this clonotype. V is TRBV19 and J is TRBJ2-7; 13 bases agree with TRBD2. The CDR3 is made up of 16 amino acids. Germline V lookup: CDR1 LNHDA, CDR2 SQIVND (reference sequence). The junction had 4 bases not matched to a gene; V was cut back by 4 bases and J by 1 base. The CDR3 sequence: CASSTRTSGSSYEQYF. The CDR3 DNA reads as TGTGCCAGTAGTACCCGGACTAGCGGGAGTTCCTACGAGCAGTACTTC. The full variable domain, rest sourced from reference TRBV19 and TRBJ2-7, is DGGITQSPKYLFRKEGQNVTLSCEQNLNHDAMYWYRQDPGQGLRLIYYSQIVNDFQKGDIAEGYSVSREKKESFPLTVTSAQKNPTAFYLCASSTRTSGSSYEQYFGPGTRLTVT.

This clonotype was counted many times. V gene TRBV11-1 combines with J gene TRBJ2-7; maybe TRBD2 (5 bases). The CDR3 has 18 residues. V lost 5 bases to trimming and J lost 2 bases, with 25 bases between them. Germline V gene sequence: CDR1 SGHAT, CDR2 FQDESV (reference sequence). CDR3 sequence (DNA): TGTGCCAGCAGCCCCATACGTTTTTGGCTAGCCGAGACCTACGAGCAGTACTTC. Protein: CASSPIRFWLAETYEQYF.

As regards this clonotype: Sequence at one end of the junction differs from germline and may be a read error. The chain is built from TRBV12-3 or TRBV12-4 and TRBJ1-5; D is perhaps TRBD1 (5 bases). This CDR3 is 15 amino acids long. For the CDR3, the DNA is TGTGCCAGCTGTTTTTCTGCAGGGCCAAATCAGCCCCAGCATTTT. The encoded protein is CASCFSAGPNQPQHF.

This clonotype was detected many times. The chain links TRBV12-3 or TRBV12-4 to TRBJ1-1; TRBD1 matches at 8 bases. J was trimmed by 2 bases and V by 0 bases; bases with no gene match: 5. The CDR3 sequence is 16 residues long. The CDR3 DNA sequence: TGTGCCAGCAGTTTAGCCTCGGGACAGGTCAACACTGAAGCTTTCTTT. Translated, it gives CASSLASGQVNTEAFF.